A selection of T cell receptor beta chains follows, all from one sample in a study of blood T cell repertoires in COVID-19. Here immunoSEQ multiplex PCR was the method, and the copy in TCRdb shows in-frame clones only, minus some. The data contain roughly 150,000 clones, 65% to 85% of them singletons. Sequencing was performed on peripheral blood. The source is a woman in her 70s who had recovered from COVID-19. The CDR3 runs from the conserved cysteine through the conserved F or W. The D gene is left open where the match is weak. Size tells how often a clone was seen (once, few, many) or the class of an expanded clone, and some rows leave it out.

J gene	D gene	clone size	V gene	CDR3 protein	CDR3 DNA
TRBJ1-5	-	-	TRBV28	CASSFLRSGPQHF	TGTGCCAGCAGTTTTTTGCGAAGTGGGCCCCAGCATTTT
TRBJ2-1	TRBD2	-	TRBV14	CASSQGGRGAPNEQFF	TGTGCCAGCAGCCAAGGGGGGCGGGGGGCCCCCAATGAGCAGTTCTTC
TRBJ1-3	-	-	TRBV28	CASRPTEDLPGNTIYF	TGTGCCAGCAGACCAACGGAGGACCTCCCGGGAAACACCATATATTTT
TRBJ2-7	TRBD2	-	TRBV7-2	CASSLAGGIGSYEQYF	TGTGCCAGCAGCTTAGCGGGAGGGATTGGTTCCTACGAGCAGTACTTC
TRBJ1-4	-	few	TRBV4-2	CASSQEPQQGRATNEKLFF	TGTGCCAGCAGCCAAGAACCTCAGCAGGGGAGAGCAACTAATGAAAAACTGTTTTTT
TRBJ2-7	TRBD2	-	TRBV5-1	CASSPGLADDYEQYF	TGCGCCAGCAGCCCGGGACTAGCGGATGACTACGAGCAGTACTTC
TRBJ2-7	TRBD2	-	TRBV4-1	CASSLRWEGTAQYF	TGCGCCAGCAGCCTCAGGTGGGAGGGAACGGCGCAGTACTTC
TRBJ1-1	TRBD1	-	TRBV7-9	CASSQGADTEAFF	TGTGCCAGCAGCCAGGGGGCGGACACTGAAGCTTTCTTT
TRBJ2-2	-	-	TRBV5-1	CASSLVAAANTGELFF	TGCGCCAGCAGCTTGGTGGCGGCCGCGAACACCGGGGAGCTGTTTTTT
TRBJ1-6	-	-	TRBV4-2	CASSQVFGLRNSPLHF	TGTGCCAGCAGCCAAGTTTTTGGGCTACGTAATTCACCCCTCCACTTT
TRBJ2-3	-	-	TRBV3-1/TRBV3-2	CASSQDRSDTQYF	TGTGCCAGCAGCCAGGACAGATCAGATACGCAGTATTTT
TRBJ2-7	TRBD2	-	TRBV30	CAWSAGIAGGAYEQYF	TGTGCCTGGAGTGCCGGGATAGCGGGGGGGGCCTACGAGCAGTACTTC
TRBJ2-3	TRBD2	-	TRBV29-1	CSVEGPSGGPGDTQYF	TGCAGCGTTGAGGGTCCTAGCGGGGGGCCGGGGGATACGCAGTATTTT
TRBJ1-1	-	-	TRBV18	CASSPPSRNTEAFF	TGTGCCAGCTCACCACCGTCCCGGAACACTGAAGCTTTCTTT
TRBJ2-3	TRBD2	-	TRBV25-1	CASSEVAGRTDTQYF	TGTGCCAGCAGTGAGGTAGCGGGGCGCACAGATACGCAGTATTTT
TRBJ2-3	TRBD2	-	TRBV11-3	CASSTRTSGSSDTQYF	TGTGCCAGCAGCACCCGGACTAGCGGGAGTTCAGATACGCAGTATTTT
TRBJ2-3	-	-	TRBV7-3	CASSLDPLGVDTQYF	TGTGCCAGCAGCTTAGATCCCCTAGGAGTAGATACGCAGTATTTT
TRBJ2-1	-	few	TRBV5-1	CASSRLGGASSYNEQFF	TGCGCCAGCAGCCGGTTGGGGGGAGCGAGCTCCTACAATGAGCAGTTCTTC
TRBJ1-2	-	-	TRBV5-1	CASSLGSGVGGYTF	TGCGCCAGCAGCTTGGGCAGCGGTGTGGGGGGCTACACCTTC
TRBJ1-2	TRBD1	once	TRBV28	CASSLTGGPSQGGYTF	TGTGCCAGCAGTTTGACAGGGGGCCCCTCTCAGGGTGGCTACACCTTC
TRBJ2-7	TRBD1	-	TRBV13	CASRARDSSYEQYF	TGTGCCAGCAGAGCCCGGGACAGCTCCTACGAGCAGTACTTC
TRBJ2-1	TRBD1	-	TRBV7-9	CASSLDRGGEFF	TGTGCCAGCAGCTTAGACAGGGGCGGCGAGTTCTTC
TRBJ2-7	-	-	TRBV18	CASSPGQLFSSYEQYF	TGTGCCAGCTCACCCGGACAGTTATTCAGCTCCTACGAGCAGTACTTC
TRBJ1-6	TRBD1	-	TRBV14	CASSPSHLPGQGFAPYNSPLHF	TGTGCCAGCAGTCCATCACACCTACCGGGACAGGGGTTCGCCCCGTATAATTCACCCCTCCACTTT
TRBJ1-2	TRBD1	-	TRBV12-5	CASGLGTGRNSHTF	TGTGCTAGTGGTTTGGGGACAGGGAGAAACAGCCACACCTTC
TRBJ1-3	-	-	TRBV18	CASSLAQGLSGNTIYF	TGTGCCAGCTCACTTGCACAGGGCCTCTCTGGAAACACCATATATTTT
TRBJ2-3	-	-	TRBV6-5	CASSYGTATDTQYF	TGTGCCAGCAGTTACGGGACTGCCACAGATACGCAGTATTTT
TRBJ2-2	-	once	TRBV9	CASSVPPAGGELFF	TGTGCCAGCAGCGTCCCCCCTGCGGGCGGGGAGCTGTTTTTT
TRBJ2-7	-	-	TRBV18	CASSPQGQGSGEQYF	TGTGCCAGCTCACCACAGGGGCAGGGGTCGGGTGAGCAGTACTTC
TRBJ2-3	TRBD2	-	TRBV3-1/TRBV3-2	CASSQDWSGGASTDTQYF	TGTGCCAGCAGCCAAGATTGGAGCGGGGGAGCAAGCACAGATACGCAGTATTTT
TRBJ1-5	-	-	TRBV7-2	CASSLGWGGNQPQHF	TGTGCCAGCAGCTTAGGATGGGGAGGCAATCAGCCCCAGCATTTT
TRBJ1-3	-	-	TRBV5-1	CASSPQGSGNTIYF	TGCGCCAGCAGCCCCCAGGGGTCTGGAAACACCATATATTTT
TRBJ2-7	-	-	TRBV30	CAWSVADLYEQYF	TGTGCCTGGAGTGTGGCGGATCTCTACGAGCAGTACTTC
TRBJ2-3	TRBD2	-	TRBV5-1	CASRGLAASTDTQYF	TGCGCCAGCAGAGGCCTAGCGGCAAGCACAGATACGCAGTATTTT
TRBJ2-7	TRBD1	-	TRBV29-1	CSATGTGIVSYEQYF	TGCAGCGCCACCGGGACAGGGATCGTAAGCTACGAGCAGTACTTC
TRBJ2-5	-	-	TRBV5-1	CASSPGRKETQYF	TGCGCCAGCAGCCCGGGTCGGAAAGAGACCCAGTACTTC
TRBJ2-1	-	-	TRBV6-6	CASSMGGAGNEQFF	TGTGCCAGCTCGATGGGGGGGGCTGGCAATGAGCAGTTCTTC
TRBJ2-5	TRBD2	-	TRBV5-1	CASSHGTSGAPQETQYF	TGCGCCAGCAGCCACGGGACTAGCGGGGCTCCACAAGAGACCCAGTACTTC
TRBJ1-6	-	-	TRBV27	CASSFGGVPALHF	TGTGCCAGCAGTTTTGGAGGGGTTCCGGCCCTCCACTTT
TRBJ2-2	TRBD2	few	TRBV30	CAWSVGTRGTGELFF	TGTGCCTGGAGTGTGGGGACTAGAGGGACCGGGGAGCTGTTTTTT
TRBJ2-2	-	-	TRBV5-4	CASSSGGDTGELFF	TGTGCCAGCAGCTCGGGTGGCGACACCGGGGAGCTGTTTTTT
TRBJ2-2	TRBD2	few	TRBV5-1	CASSLASGGGRHGELFF	TGCGCCAGCAGCTTGGCCTCGGGCGGGGGACGACACGGGGAGCTGTTTTTT
TRBJ1-5	-	-	TRBV10-2	CASTQASRDQPQHF	TGCGCCAGCACTCAGGCCAGCAGGGATCAGCCCCAGCATTTT
TRBJ2-1	-	-	TRBV7-3	CASSPPPGRDNEQFF	TGTGCCAGCAGCCCCCCGCCCGGGCGGGACAATGAGCAGTTCTTC
TRBJ2-2	TRBD2	-	TRBV5-6	CASSPAAGGRAGELFF	TGTGCCAGCAGCCCGGCAGCGGGGGGGCGGGCCGGGGAGCTGTTTTTT
TRBJ2-2	-	-	TRBV2	CASREGAAGTGELFF	TGTGCCAGCAGGGAGGGGGCGGCGGGCACCGGGGAGCTGTTTTTT
TRBJ2-7	TRBD2	-	TRBV18	CASSPPGGRDSYEQYF	TGTGCCAGCTCACCACCGGGGGGGAGGGACTCCTACGAGCAGTACTTC
TRBJ2-5	TRBD1	-	TRBV19	CASSTGVSETQYF	TGTGCCAGTTCGACAGGGGTGTCAGAGACCCAGTACTTC
TRBJ2-3	-	-	TRBV14	CASSQATPWDTQYF	TGTGCCAGCAGCCAGGCCACCCCTTGGGATACGCAGTATTTT
TRBJ2-1	TRBD2	-	TRBV5-1	CASSLSTSGGYNEQFF	TGCGCCAGCAGCTTGAGTACTAGCGGGGGATACAATGAGCAGTTCTTC
TRBJ2-2	TRBD2	-	TRBV27	CASSLSGLAANTGELFF	TGTGCCAGCAGTTTATCGGGACTAGCGGCCAACACCGGGGAGCTGTTTTTT
TRBJ2-1	-	-	TRBV5-1	CASSLRDPGDEQFF	TGCGCCAGCAGCCTCCGGGACCCGGGGGATGAGCAGTTCTTC
TRBJ2-7	-	once	TRBV7-9	CASSPRGESYEQYF	TGTGCCAGCAGCCCCCGCGGGGAGTCCTACGAGCAGTACTTC